These 26 T cell receptor beta chains came from one sample sequenced in a study of blood T cell repertoires in COVID-19. Libraries were prepared by immunoSEQ multiplex PCR; TCRdb keeps only in-frame clonotypes and omits some of them. Found here are a few hundred thousand clones, 90% of them singletons; the top ten hold about 1.8%. Sequenced input: PBMCs or T cells enriched from blood (not recorded which). The receptors stem from a woman aged 18 to 35 with acute COVID-19.

J is TRBJ2-1 and V is TRBV4-1; D might be TRBD2 (6 bases). Germline loops: CDR1 MGHRA, CDR2 YSYEKL. The CDR3 has 17 residues. V shed 1 base and J shed 0 bases, with 13 bases lying between them. CDR3 DNA: TGCGCCAGCAGCCAAGTTTCGGGGGATCACTCCTACAATGAGCAGTTCTTC. It translates to CASSQVSGDHSYNEQFF.

This chain uses TRBV28 with TRBJ2-7, with 10 bases aligning to TRBD1. Germline trimming cut 1 base from V and 2 bases from J; bases unmatched to any gene: 2. The CDR3 has 15 amino acids. From germline, CDR1 is MDHEN and CDR2 SYDVKM. CDR3 in amino acids: CASSLLGQGTYEQYF. The CDR3, as DNA: TGTGCCAGCAGTTTATTGGGACAGGGGACCTACGAGCAGTACTTC.

The rearrangement joins TRBV5-1 to TRBJ1-1, with a weak D call TRBD1 (6 bases). The CDR3 runs 14 residues. V lost 0 bases, J lost 4 bases, and 10 bases lay in between. Germline V lookup: CDR1 SGHRS, CDR2 YFSETQ. In nucleotides, the CDR3 is TGCGCCAGCAGCTTGGCCGAGGGGGTCACTGAAGCTTTCTTT. It translates to CASSLAEGVTEAFF.

This chain links TRBV30 with TRBJ2-1; perhaps TRBD1 as D (5 bases). The V gene lost 2 bases and the J gene lost 0 bases, with 11 bases spanning the gap. This CDR3 is built from 15 residues. Germline values: CDR1 GTSNPN, CDR2 SVGIG (reference sequence). CDR3 amino acids: CAWSHERGSYNEQFF. DNA for the CDR3: TGTGCCTGGAGTCACGAAAGGGGCTCCTACAATGAGCAGTTCTTC. The full variable domain, completed using reference TRBV30 and TRBJ2-1, is SQTIHQWPATLVQPVGSPLSLECTVEGTSNPNLYWYRQAAGRGLQLLFYSVGIGQISSEVPQNLSASRPQDRQFILSSKKLLLSDSGFYLCAWSHERGSYNEQFFGPGTRLTVL.

The gene calls are TRBV7-9 and TRBJ2-7; 10 positions agree with TRBD2. The CDR3 has 15 residues. Trimming took 3 bases from V and 2 from J; bases not matched to a gene: 4. Germline lookup yields CDR1 SEHNR and CDR2 FQNEAQ (reference sequence). The CDR3 bases are TGTGCCAGCAGCTTTGGGACTAGCGTTCCCTACGAGCAGTACTTC. This codes for CASSFGTSVPYEQYF.

This rearrangement joins TRBV3-1 (or the pseudogene TRBV3-2) to TRBJ1-2; tentative D call: TRBD1 (5 bases). CDR3 size: 16 residues. V lost 3 bases to trimming and J lost 5 bases, with 19 bases between them. CDR1 LGHDT and CDR2 YNNKEL come from the germline V gene (reference sequence). The CDR3 DNA sequence: TGTGCCAGCAGCCAGGAAGGTTCGGGGCGGGGGTATGGCTACACCTTC. This encodes CASSQEGSGRGYGYTF.

V is TRBV12-3 or TRBV12-4 and J is TRBJ1-3, with D unresolved. Trimming shortened V by 3 bases and J by 3 bases, and 6 bases separated the two germline ends. This CDR3 has 13 amino acids. The CDR3 region has the DNA TGTGCCAGCAGTTTGGGCAGTGGAAACACCATATATTTT. Its translation: CASSLGSGNTIYF.

This chain connects TRBV18 to TRBJ1-2; 11 bases line up with TRBD1. The CDR3 is 15 residues long. Losses at the gene ends were 3 bases for V and 8 bases for J; bases not matched to a gene: 8. Germline assignment: CDR1 KGHSH and CDR2 LQKENI. CDR3: CASSPRDRGLGGYTF. CDR3 in DNA: TGTGCCAGCTCACCCCGGGACAGGGGGTTGGGCGGCTACACCTTC. The whole variable domain, filled in from reference TRBV18 and TRBJ1-2, reads NAGVMQNPRHLVRRRGQEARLRCSPMKGHSHVYWYRQLPEEGLKFMVYLQKENIIDESGMPKERFSAEFPKEGPSILRIQQVVRGDSAAYFCASSPRDRGLGGYTFGSGTRLTVV.

This clone was seen a single time. At one of its ends the junction is not consistent with the germline gene, which may arise from a read error. The V gene is TRBV3-1 (or the pseudogene TRBV3-2), the J gene TRBJ2-1; the match to TRBD2 covers 9 bases. CDR3 length: 16 residues. Germline assignment: CDR1 LGHDT and CDR2 YNNKEL (reference sequence). Written as DNA, the CDR3 is TGTGCCAGCAGCCCCCTAGCGGGACGGTCTTACAGTGAGCAGTTCTTC. Translating gives CASSPLAGRSYSEQFF.

This clone showed up just once. The V and J genes are TRBV7-9 and TRBJ2-7; 8 nucleotides line up with TRBD2. Germline CDR1 reads SEHNR; CDR2 reads FQNEAQ (reference sequence). Trimming cost V 1 base and J 5 bases; bases outside gene matches: 1. CDR3 length equals 13 residues. CDR3 loop: CASSLVREDEQYF. In DNA, the CDR3 is TGTGCCAGCAGCTTAGTGCGGGAGGACGAGCAGTACTTC.

The genes are TRBV6-2 or TRBV6-3 and TRBJ1-2; 7 bases line up with TRBD1. The CDR3 contains 12 residues. The J segment lost 7 bases and the V segment lost 5 bases, leaving 4 bases of the junction unmatched. Germline V lookup: CDR1 MNHEY, CDR2 SVGEGT. CDR3 loop: CASSTGEAGYTF. The CDR3 nucleotides read TGTGCCAGCAGTACAGGGGAGGCTGGCTACACCTTC.

This chain links TRBV9 with TRBJ2-6; 13 bases are a match to TRBD2. Germline V gene sequence: CDR1 SGDLS, CDR2 YYNGEE. This CDR3 spans 19 amino acids. V trimming: 3 bases; J trimming: 0 bases; junction bases outside the gene matches: 6. CDR3: CASSGAGTSGVSGANVLTF. In DNA form, the CDR3 reads TGTGCCAGCAGCGGGGCCGGGACTAGCGGGGTCTCTGGGGCCAACGTCCTGACTTTC.

As DNA, the CDR3 is TGTGCCAGCAGTTCCCCGGGACAGACTAATGAAAAACTGTTTTTT. Translating gives CASSSPGQTNEKLFF. The genes are TRBV28 and TRBJ1-4, with 7 positions matching TRBD1. The CDR3 runs 15 residues. Germline CDR1 and CDR2: MDHEN and SYDVKM. Trimming at V came to 4 bases and at J to 2 bases, leaving 4 bases not matched to a gene.

V usage is TRBV3-1 (or the pseudogene TRBV3-2) and J usage is TRBJ2-7; 8 nucleotides align to TRBD1. The germline V gene has CDR1 LGHDT and CDR2 YNNKEL (reference sequence). The CDR3 sequence is 16 residues long. Unmatched junction bases numbered 11, after V lost 0 bases and J lost 7 bases. This chain's CDR3 is CASSQERARGRFEQYF. In DNA, the CDR3 is TGTGCCAGCAGCCAAGAAAGGGCCAGGGGGCGTTTTGAGCAGTACTTC.

J is TRBJ1-5 and V is TRBV7-9; tentatively, D is TRBD1 (5 bases). Germline loops: CDR1 SEHNR, CDR2 FQNEAQ (reference sequence). The CDR3 length is 15 residues. The V end was cut by 3 bases, the J end by 3 bases, with 12 bases between. CDR3 DNA sequence: TGTGCCAGCAGCTTCACAGACAGCGCCAATCAGCCCCAGCATTTT. Amino acids: CASSFTDSANQPQHF.

This chain connects TRBV18 to TRBJ1-3; D is ambiguous. Germline V gene sequence: CDR1 KGHSH, CDR2 LQKENI. V was clipped by 3 bases and J by 2 bases, with 11 bases between them. The CDR3 extends over 15 amino acids. The chain's CDR3 is CASSPDSDPGNTIYF. The CDR3 nucleotides read TGTGCCAGCTCACCGGACTCGGACCCTGGAAACACCATATATTTT. Combining the CDR3 with reference TRBV18 and TRBJ1-3 gives the whole variable domain NAGVMQNPRHLVRRRGQEARLRCSPMKGHSHVYWYRQLPEEGLKFMVYLQKENIIDESGMPKERFSAEFPKEGPSILRIQQVVRGDSAAYFCASSPDSDPGNTIYFGEGSWLTVV.

This chain uses TRBV5-4 with TRBJ2-1; 10 bases map to TRBD1. The CDR3 runs 16 residues. The V segment lost 4 bases and the J segment 4 bases; nucleotides outside the gene matches: 8. Germline V gene lookup returns CDR1 SGHNT and CDR2 YYREEE (reference sequence). This CDR3 is CASSNPGQGFYNEQFF. CDR3 in DNA: TGTGCCAGCAGCAATCCGGGACAGGGGTTTTACAATGAGCAGTTCTTC.

This clone was picked up a small number of times. CDR3 amino acids: CASGFITSALYF. CDR3 bases: TGTGCTAGTGGATTCATAACTAGCGCTCTGTACTTC. V gene TRBV12-5 combines with J gene TRBJ2-7; 7 nucleotides agree with TRBD2. Losses at the gene ends were 6 bases for V and 12 bases for J; bases not matched to a gene: 11. This CDR3 contains 12 residues. Germline V gives CDR1 LGHNT, CDR2 FRNRAP.

The J gene is TRBJ2-5, the V gene TRBV24-1, with TRBD2 identical over 10 bases. The CDR3 covers 16 residues. Germline V gene data show CDR1 as KGHDR and CDR2 as SFDVKD. V gave up 1 base and J gave up 5 bases; unmatched junction bases: 6. The CDR3 spells CATSDFSSGSLETQYF. The CDR3, as DNA: TGTGCCACCAGTGATTTCTCTAGCGGGAGTCTGGAGACCCAGTACTTC.

The chain couples TRBV9 to TRBJ2-5; 7 bases agree with TRBD2. This CDR3 region has 15 residues. V lost 0 bases, J lost 4 bases, and 6 bases stayed unmatched. CDR1 and CDR2 from the germline V gene are SGDLS and YYNGEE. This chain's CDR3 is CASSVDLGRGETQYF. CDR3 in DNA: TGTGCCAGCAGCGTAGATTTGGGGAGGGGAGAGACCCAGTACTTC.

The CDR3 DNA follows: TGTGCCAGCAGCGTAGCATTCGGTTCAGGTTCACCCCTCCACTTT. Translation: CASSVAFGSGSPLHF. The gene calls are TRBV9 and TRBJ1-6, with D hard to call. Germline values: CDR1 SGDLS, CDR2 YYNGEE. The CDR3 is made up of 15 amino acids. V was pared by 0 bases and J by 9 bases, with 13 bases between.

This chain links TRBV5-5 with TRBJ2-3, with 8 positions matching TRBD2. The trim removed 5 bases at V and 4 bases at J, leaving 9 bases unmatched. There are 15 residues in the CDR3. CDR1 SGHKS and CDR2 YYEKEE come from the germline V gene (reference sequence). The CDR3 is CASSNPGGQADTQYF. The CDR3 nucleotides read TGTGCCAGCAGTAATCCGGGAGGGCAGGCAGATACGCAGTATTTT. Together with reference TRBV5-5 and TRBJ2-3, the CDR3 gives the full variable domain: DAGVTQSPTHLIKTRGQQVTLRCSPISGHKSVSWYQQVLGQGPQFIFQYYEKEERGRGNFPDRFSARQFPNYSSELNVNALLLGDSALYLCASSNPGGQADTQYFGPGTRLTVL.

This chain uses TRBV2 with TRBJ2-6; D perhaps matches TRBD1 (6 bases). Germline V gives CDR1 SNHLY, CDR2 FYNNEI. V was shortened by 5 bases and J by 2 bases, with 10 bases between the two germline ends. CDR3 size: 15 residues. CDR3 bases: TGTGCCAGCAGTCACCAGGGGCCTGGGGCCAACGTCCTGACTTTC. Translated: CASSHQGPGANVLTF.

The CDR3 DNA reads as TGTGCCAGCAGTCTGAAGACAGGGCGAACTAACTATGGCTACACCTTC. Amino acids: CASSLKTGRTNYGYTF. V usage is TRBV28 and J usage is TRBJ1-2, with 7 bases that match TRBD1. This CDR3 comprises 16 residues. The germline gives CDR1 MDHEN, CDR2 SYDVKM. V gave up 5 bases and J gave up 0 bases; unmatched junction bases: 9.

The gene calls are TRBV29-1 and TRBJ2-5; 9 bases fit TRBD1. The trim removed 3 bases at V and 7 bases at J, leaving 15 bases unmatched. The CDR3 covers 16 residues. CDR1 and CDR2 from the germline V gene are SQVTM and ANQGSEA. This chain's CDR3 is CSVEAGQGINRGTQYF. The DNA for the CDR3 is TGCAGCGTTGAGGCGGGACAGGGAATAAACAGAGGGACCCAGTACTTC.

The CDR3 DNA sequence: TGTGCCAGCAGCGTCCGGGACAGAAACACCATATATTTT. It is translated as CASSVRDRNTIYF. V and J are TRBV13 and TRBJ1-3; D is possibly TRBD1 (6 bases). Germline values: CDR1 PRHDT, CDR2 FYEKMQ (reference sequence). V was cut by 5 bases and J by 5 bases, with 10 bases left in between. The CDR3 is 13 amino acids. The whole variable domain, remainder taken from reference TRBV13 and TRBJ1-3, is AAGVIQSPRHLIKEKRETATLKCYPIPRHDTVYWYQQGPGQDPQFLISFYEKMQSDKGSIPDRFSAQQFSDYHSELNMSSLELGDSALYFCASSVRDRNTIYFGEGSWLTVV.